This TCR beta chain was sequenced for a study of T-cell reconstitution after alpha-beta-depleted transplantation in children. The study, taken as a whole, reports: At one year after transplant, newly produced T cells mostly accounted for T-cell counts and diversity. Two months or so post-transplant, alpha-beta T cells reportedly derived from several hundred expanded graft clones.

Preparation of the TCRbeta library involved a method that used unique molecular identifiers. MiXCR was run by TCRdb on the PCR reads, yielding one entry per CDR3 protein. The table records some 300,000 distinct CDR3 sequences, roughly 7.8% of them present only once. This clonotype was seen repeatedly, ten times or more. Its antigen is currently unknown. From germline, CDR1 is MRHNA and CDR2 SNTAGT. This CDR3 comprises 16 residues. Trimming cost V 4 bases and J 0 bases; bases outside gene matches: 6. The chain is built from TRBV6-4 and TRBJ2-1; 7 bases align to TRBD1. The source is a female patient aged 2-15 years who had a stem cell transplant for Fanconi anemia, so the T cells may come from the graft donor. Sequenced here: peripheral blood, sampled 360 days after TCRalphabeta/CD19-depleted stem cell transplant. CDR3 sequence: CASSVTGSGSYNEQFF. The CDR3 DNA reads as TGTGCCAGCAGTGTGACAGGGTCAGGCTCCTACAATGAGCAGTTCTTC.